A selection of T cell receptor beta chains follows, all from one sample in a study of somatic mutations in cytotoxic T cells in rheumatoid arthritis. TCRdb's table, derived via immunoSEQ multiplex PCR, lists solely in-frame clones and lacks some. The sample has 8,000 to 8,500 clones; 70% to 80% are singletons. The material sequenced was CD8+ T cells sorted from blood. The receptor source for this set is an adult with rheumatoid arthritis. CDR3s include the opening cysteine and the closing phenylalanine or tryptophan. D genes are given only for firm matches. Some rows mark clone size as missing; the rest say once, few, many or name a class of expanded clone.

d_call	v_call	clone_size	j_call	cdr3_aa	cdr3_nt
-	TRBV27	-	TRBJ2-3	CASGYIGIDTQYF	TGTGCCAGCGGTTATATAGGAATAGATACGCAGTATTTT
-	TRBV5-6	-	TRBJ1-2	CASSLAPGAGYGYTF	TGTGCCAGCAGCTTGGCACCAGGGGCGGGCTATGGCTACACCTTC
-	TRBV19	-	TRBJ2-1	CASSMGGGLNNEQFF	TGTGCCAGTAGTATGGGTGGGGGGCTTAACAATGAGCAGTTCTTC
-	TRBV28	-	TRBJ1-1	CASISQVSNTEAFF	TGTGCCAGCATTTCACAGGTCTCGAACACTGAAGCTTTCTTT
TRBD1	TRBV25-1	-	TRBJ1-4	CASSEWDRGLGNEKLFF	TGTGCCAGCAGTGAATGGGACAGGGGGCTCGGTAATGAAAAACTGTTTTTT
-	TRBV5-1	-	TRBJ1-1	CASSADGNTEAFF	TGCGCCAGCAGCGCGGACGGCAACACTGAAGCTTTCTTT
TRBD1	TRBV27	-	TRBJ1-1	CASILNRGENTEAFF	TGTGCCAGCATCCTGAACAGGGGGGAGAACACTGAAGCTTTCTTT
-	TRBV4-2	-	TRBJ1-6	CASSLSGNSPLHF	TGTGCCAGCAGCCTTTCTGGGAATTCACCCCTCCACTTT
TRBD2	TRBV15	-	TRBJ2-1	CATSTDLAGGHNEQFF	TGTGCCACCAGCACCGATCTAGCGGGAGGACACAATGAGCAGTTCTTC
-	TRBV20-1	few	TRBJ2-7	CSATLDEEQYF	TGCAGTGCGACCCTAGATGAGGAGCAGTACTTC
TRBD2	TRBV27	once	TRBJ2-7	CASSFRGLAYYEQYF	TGTGCCAGCAGTTTTAGGGGACTAGCTTATTACGAGCAGTACTTC
TRBD1	TRBV15	-	TRBJ1-5	CATSRDWGQGGQPQHF	TGTGCCACCAGCAGAGATTGGGGACAGGGGGGTCAGCCCCAGCATTTT
-	TRBV6-6	few	TRBJ2-1	CASGRPYNEQFF	TGTGCCAGCGGACGGCCCTACAATGAGCAGTTCTTC
TRBD1	TRBV4-3	-	TRBJ1-1	CASSQDGTVANTEAFF	TGCGCCAGCAGCCAAGACGGGACAGTCGCGAACACTGAAGCTTTCTTT
TRBD1	TRBV28	-	TRBJ1-5	CASSSLVWDRGLSGQPQHF	TGTGCCAGCAGTTCCTTGGTCTGGGACAGGGGCCTCTCGGGGCAGCCCCAGCATTTT
-	TRBV19	few	TRBJ1-5	CASSIEGERIQPQHF	TGTGCCAGTAGTATCGAGGGTGAAAGGATTCAGCCCCAGCATTTT
TRBD1	TRBV28	-	TRBJ2-1	CASSAWTGYNEQFF	TGTGCCAGCAGTGCGTGGACAGGGTACAATGAGCAGTTCTTC